The sequence of this T cell receptor beta chain was determined in a study of cytomegalovirus exposure and HLA in healthy donors (dated by TCRdb to about 2017). Regarding the research as a whole: According to an earlier analysis of a few hundred of the donors, about 179 million T cells yielded 120 million or so unique TCR beta sequences and more than 250 Gb of sequence data. The study used immunosequencing to profile the T cell repertoires of several hundred subjects and linked those repertoires to cytomegalovirus serostatus. The number of typed donors differed by locus: roughly 620-630 for A, B, C, DRB1 and DQB1; 522 for DQA1; some 590 for DPA1; and some 430 for DPB1. Of the 300 to 400 genotyped donors, approximately 82% fell in the genetic ancestry cluster associated with self-reported Caucasian donors. Genome-wide SNP genotypes for about 55% of the roughly 670 donors were used in a later genetic analysis, which treated that subset as a discovery cohort. Besides the first cohort of some 670 subjects, a separate validation cohort made up of 95 to 150 different subjects was used. The study combined high-throughput TCR immunosequencing, statistical association of individual TCRs with disease status, and machine learning to predict cytomegalovirus infection status. In an earlier analysis of roughly 600 of the donors, high-throughput TCR beta sequencing was used to judge whether each TCR beta V gene segment behaved as functional or pseudogenic. An early release covering roughly 640 HLA-typed donors comprised about 320 gigabases of sequencing data and around 85 million unique TCR sequences. The study aimed to test whether signatures of past pathogen exposure could be identified by cataloging public T cell receptors. Rather than drawing on any new phenotypic data, the later analysis identified candidate immune exposures from TCR beta sequences and the way those sequences occurred across donors. A later analysis re-examined previously published TCR beta repertoires from 610 or so donors and added high-resolution HLA genotyping to investigate patterns of TCR occurrence. Roughly five DR-DQ haplotypes were handled as single units for association and clustering, since linkage in the cohort was strong. Donor age, sex, ethnicity and CMV serostatus were compiled alongside the repertoire data. Both class I and class II loci were covered by HLA typing, at four-digit resolution. On average, over 200,000 unique TCR beta nucleotide sequences were sequenced per donor among several hundred genotyped donors of the cohort, with roughly 18% of those sequences being non-productive. All discovery cohort repertoires had been generated on a single sequencing platform.

Preparation of the library involved the immunoSEQ multiplex PCR assay. A mixture of 60 forward primers for TCR Vbeta segments and 13 reverse primers for TCR Jbeta segments was used in the multiplex PCR. Amplification of the CDR3 region of rearranged TCR beta genes was performed with a multiplex PCR assay on genomic DNA. On the Illumina HiSeq System, the amplified TCR beta libraries were sequenced as 87-base-pair reads. The paper's data handling went like this. A later analysis tallied tens of millions of unique TCR beta chains across the 666 repertoires, and some 10 million of those chains were shared by two or more donors. Raw reads were error-corrected and collapsed into unique sequences by a nearest-neighbor algorithm in which closely related sequences were merged to remove PCR and sequencing errors. V, D and J gene segments were assigned by aligning CDR3 sequences to IMGT reference sequences. For a sequence to be retained, at least a six-nucleotide match to both a V gene segment and a J gene segment was required. A rearrangement counted as productive if the CDR3 had no stop codons and remained in frame with V and J, and every other rearrangement counted as non-productive. Following IMGT convention, CDR3 was defined as the stretch from the second conserved V-encoded cysteine up to the conserved J-encoded phenylalanine. The earlier analysis of approximately 590 of the donors excluded any sequence lacking an unambiguous match to a single V gene segment. An earlier analysis of a few hundred of the donors called V segments functional above 56.7% productive rearrangements and segregating when the between-donor standard deviation exceeded 5%. A statistical classification framework was built for diagnosing cytomegalovirus status from the catalog of TCR beta chain sequences. In a later analysis, TCR nucleotide sequences were compared against IMGT/GENE-DB human TR gene sequences so that V and J genes could be assigned. The TCRdist pipeline was used in a later analysis to assign CDR3 sequences and most-parsimonious VDJ recombination scenarios. In a later analysis, every TCR beta chain was defined by the combination of its CDR3 amino acid sequence and its V-gene family, and reads without a unique V-gene family were dropped. As a way to deal with suspected cross-contamination and a sequencing artifact, a later analysis dropped hundreds of nucleotide sequences that were highly shared and had low generation probability. In a later analysis, a clonal expansion index was calculated for each public chain from normalized within-repertoire ranks of inferred template counts. In a later analysis, generation probabilities were computed using a VDJ recombination model fitted to out-of-frame rearrangements, and the results were checked against IGoR. In a later analysis, TCR-TCR, TCR-HLA and TCR-CMV co-occurrence was scored with hypergeometric tests, and a repertoire-size bias correction was applied to TCR pairs. False discovery rates were estimated in a later analysis by permuting HLA or CMV assignments 20 times. A later analysis grouped co-occurring TCRs with DBSCAN, adding TCRdist sequence similarity when clustering within HLA-allele-positive subsets. Repertoires with fewer than 30,000 or more than 120,000 public chains were left out of co-occurrence clustering, as were four to six repertoires with anomalous nucleotide sharing. This immuneACCESS table, as held by TCRdb, lists in-frame sequences with V and J called but not all clones. Of the missing ones, under half trace to an unresolved V gene in checked studies; the others have no known cause. V, J and clone size derive from that table, while D and trimming were established from the DNA sequence. Counted in this sample were 100,000 to 150,000 clones; 87% of them appeared once. The top ten hold more than 4.5% of the sample.

Reading the germline V gene gives CDR1 SGHRS and CDR2 YFSETQ. Measured from the cysteine to the phenylalanine, the CDR3 is 11 residues long. Just CDR3 DNA is preserved here, 33 bases in frame from base 1. What the study reported, not specific to this receptor: Strong co-occurrence of HLA alleles, especially DR and DQ, made assigning TCR associations to individual alleles difficult. A later analysis found that TCR association rates varied across HLA loci, with DRB1 alleles showing the most associated TCRs and HLA-C alleles the fewest. V-gene and J-gene trimming of TCR beta chains was associated with a missense DCLRE1C variant in a later genetic analysis, and the association was replicated in an independent cohort. Because the 87-base-pair reads could not distinguish some IMGT-functional V segments, including TRBV6-2 and TRBV6-3, those segments were excluded. A later analysis reported that several top co-occurrence clusters appeared linked to parvovirus B19, influenza, CMV and Epstein-Barr virus. Because counts were too low, about 18 rarely observed V segments, including chromosome 9 orphons, were excluded from the earlier analysis of roughly 580 of the donors. Because HLA typing was missing for some donors at each locus, association tests included only the typed subset. In an earlier analysis of more than 450 of the donors, most TCR beta V segments were observed in productive rearrangements about 87% or about 30% of the time, broadly matching IMGT annotations. The classifier was reported to diagnose cytomegalovirus status with high specificity and sensitivity in both the original cohort and the validation cohort. Sequencing depth was assumed to be roughly uniform across donors in the presence/absence analyses, though that assumption may not hold. A later analysis associated about 17,000 TCR beta sequences with specific HLA alleles at a false discovery rate of 0.05. A few of the identified cytomegalovirus-associated TCR beta chains were confirmed in vitro to be specific for cytomegalovirus antigens. In a later analysis, HLA-associated TCR beta chains showed more clonal expansion and lower generation probabilities than non-associated chains that were equally common. Across donors, most TCR sequences were observed very rarely, whereas some public TCRs were present in many individuals. In a later analysis, most CMV-associated TCR beta chains were found to appear HLA-restricted, with HLA associations seemingly driven largely by CMV exposure. A further reported finding was that TCR beta sequences accurately predicted the HLA-A and HLA-B alleles for most subjects in the first cohort. In the study, some 180 TCR beta chains were listed as associated with cytomegalovirus. For the cohort, immune exposure information was limited to CMV serostatus. This cohort had only TCR beta chains sequenced, and the lack of alpha or paired-chain data limited which features could be detected. The authors suggested that the approach could potentially be generalized to other disease states and immunological phenotypes. Correlated functional status among segregating V segments might reflect linkage disequilibrium, but an unknown experimental factor could not be ruled out. A group of highly shared sequence variants was considered likely to be a technical artifact of the sequencing pipeline. In a later genetic analysis, fewer N-insertions in productive TCRs were reported among donors in an Asian-associated ancestry cluster than the roughly 700-donor mean.

The cohort consisted of 600 to 700 healthy bone marrow donors. Cohort members were all nominally healthy when sampled, although unrecorded immune exposures were likely present. The donor tested CMV seronegative and was one of the 352 seronegative cohort members. Every donor gave a peripheral blood sample, and the peripheral blood mononuclear cells from that sample were used for TCR beta sequencing. Genomic DNA was extracted from the blood cell samples with the Qiagen DNeasy Blood Extraction Kit. Regarding this clone: Its antigen specificity is not known. No base-level quality is on record; no much larger clone is a single base apart.

The sequencing input was PBMCs. The TCR sequence derives from a woman under 40 in good health and CMV-seronegative. The chain couples TRBV5-1 to TRBJ2-5; no D segment can be confidently identified. Gene TRBJ2-7 matches the end of the DNA better, so the J call may be wrong. Here is the DNA: TGCGCCAGCAGGTATGACTACGAGCAGTACTTC. Translated, it reads CASRYDYEQYF.